This entry lists 9 T cell receptor beta chains sequenced from one sample in a study of monozygotic twins with inflammatory bowel disease (dated by TCRdb to the late 2010s). The library was produced with 5' RACE. The run used an Illumina HiSeq 2500. Reads reprocessed by TCRdb are summarized as one entry per CDR3 protein sequence, and DNA is absent. The sample's table covers some 330,000 distinct CDR3 sequences. More than 4.5% of the sample is held by the ten biggest clonotypes. Specimen: blood. All receptors come from a human donor with ulcerative colitis or Crohn's disease, or a healthy co-twin of an affected twin (not recorded which).

The rearrangement uses TRBV5-6 and TRBJ1-4. Per germline, CDR1 SGHDT and CDR2 YYEEEE. The CDR3 extends over 11 amino acids. The chain's CDR3 is CASSDQRKLFF.

The rearrangement joins TRBV5-4 to TRBJ2-3. The V gene's germline CDR1 is SGHNT and CDR2 YYREEE (reference sequence). The CDR3 covers 12 residues. The CDR3 sequence: CASSLIPDTQYF.

The CDR3 protein is CASSLTPGTGYYEQFF. The chain links TRBV27 to TRBJ2-1; TCRdb's D call, TRBD1, is unchecked because there is no DNA. Looked up from germline, CDR1 is MNHEY and CDR2 is SMNVEV (reference sequence). The CDR3 length is 16 residues.

This chain's CDR3 is CASSLAGGAIYEQYF. The rearrangement links TRBV12-3 or TRBV12-4 to TRBJ2-7; without DNA, the TCRdb call of TRBD1 cannot be checked. This CDR3 comprises 15 residues.

This rearrangement joins TRBV6-1 to TRBJ2-3; TCRdb's assignment of TRBD1 cannot be checked, as there is no DNA. This CDR3 spans 16 amino acids. Germline lookup yields CDR1 MNHNS and CDR2 SASEGT. The CDR3 is CASSPKGGGRADTQYF.

The CDR3 is CSATKDRGNEQFF. This chain connects TRBV29-1 to TRBJ2-1; checking the TCRdb D call of TRBD1 is not possible without DNA. The V gene's germline CDR1 is SQVTM and CDR2 ANQGSEA. There are 13 residues in the CDR3.

The chain uses TRBV18 and TRBJ2-7. The CDR3 is 12 amino acids. Germline CDR1 KGHSH, CDR2 LQKENI. The chain's CDR3 is CASSPVAYEQYF.

The rearrangement joins TRBV6-2 or TRBV6-3 to TRBJ1-6; TCRdb's D gene call, TRBD1, goes unchecked for lack of DNA. The germline gives CDR1 MNHEY, CDR2 SVGEGT. The CDR3 is made up of 13 amino acids. This CDR3 is CASSEWGDSPLHF.

J is TRBJ2-7 and V is TRBV20-1; TCRdb indicates TRBD2, and absent DNA this call remains unverified. Germline V CDR1 and CDR2: DFQATT, SNEGSKA (reference sequence). The CDR3 contains 17 residues. CDR3 protein: CSAPGVAGGWSSYEQYF.